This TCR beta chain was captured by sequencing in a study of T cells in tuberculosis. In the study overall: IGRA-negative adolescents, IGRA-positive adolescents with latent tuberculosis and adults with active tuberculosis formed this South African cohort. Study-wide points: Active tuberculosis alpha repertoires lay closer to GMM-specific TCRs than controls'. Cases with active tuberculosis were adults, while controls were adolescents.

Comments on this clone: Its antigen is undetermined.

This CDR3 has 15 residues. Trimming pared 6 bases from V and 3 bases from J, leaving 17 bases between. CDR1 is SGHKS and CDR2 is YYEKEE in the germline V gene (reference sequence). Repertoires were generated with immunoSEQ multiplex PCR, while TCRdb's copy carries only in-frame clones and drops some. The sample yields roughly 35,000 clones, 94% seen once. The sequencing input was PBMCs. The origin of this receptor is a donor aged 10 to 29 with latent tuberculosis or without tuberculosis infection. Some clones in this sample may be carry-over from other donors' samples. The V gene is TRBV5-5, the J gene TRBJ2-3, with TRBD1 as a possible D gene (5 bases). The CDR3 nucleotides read TGTGCCAGCAACCGACAGACTGTTAGGACAGATACGCAGTATTTT. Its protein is CASNRQTVRTDTQYF. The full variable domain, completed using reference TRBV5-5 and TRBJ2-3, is DAGVTQSPTHLIKTRGQQVTLRCSPISGHKSVSWYQQVLGQGPQFIFQYYEKEERGRGNFPDRFSARQFPNYSSELNVNALLLGDSALYLCASNRQTVRTDTQYFGPGTRLTVL.